This is a list of T cell receptor beta chains from one sample in a study of T cell changes during pregnancy in multiple sclerosis. Measured with immunoSEQ multiplex PCR; TCRdb has only the in-frame clones, and not every one. The data show some 110,000 clones, 92% seen once. The input for sequencing was peripheral blood, taken in the third trimester of pregnancy. The source is a female donor with multiple sclerosis, enrolled in a pregnancy study. Each CDR3 is given with its conserved first and last residue. The order of the fields is V gene, clone size, D gene, J gene, CDR3 protein, CDR3 DNA. D genes are given only for firm matches. Expanded clones get a size class; other rows say once, few or many, or leave the size out.

TRBV19,.,.,TRBJ1-4,CASSITRLQAKLFF,TGTGCCAGTAGTATAACCCGGTTACAGGCCAAACTGTTTTTT
TRBV5-1,once,TRBD1,TRBJ1-1,CASSQGTGGTEAFF,TGCGCCAGCAGCCAAGGGACAGGGGGCACTGAAGCTTTCTTT
TRBV5-1,.,.,TRBJ2-3,CASSPFGRGTDTQYF,TGCGCCAGCAGTCCGTTTGGGAGGGGGACAGATACGCAGTATTTT
TRBV6-6,.,.,TRBJ1-5,CASSYSGHSGPQHF,TGTGCCAGCAGTTACTCGGGACATTCAGGGCCCCAGCATTTT
TRBV28,.,TRBD1,TRBJ1-5,CASSSRDRGIQPQHF,TGTGCCAGCAGTTCCCGGGACAGGGGGATTCAGCCCCAGCATTTT
TRBV7-2,.,.,TRBJ2-1,CASSSEDRQFF,TGTGCCAGCAGCTCCGAAGATAGGCAGTTCTTC
TRBV5-1,.,.,TRBJ2-3,CASSFTGFGTDTQYF,TGCGCCAGCAGCTTCACAGGGTTTGGCACAGATACGCAGTATTTT
TRBV5-1,.,.,TRBJ2-3,CASSTGTLTDTQYF,TGCGCCAGCAGCACGGGGACTCTCACAGATACGCAGTATTTT
TRBV5-6,once,TRBD1,TRBJ1-3,CASSVQAGQGDTIYF,TGTGCCAGCAGCGTGCAGGCGGGACAGGGAGACACCATATATTTT
TRBV14,.,TRBD2,TRBJ2-5,CASSLRLAGGIETQYF,TGTGCCAGCAGCCTTAGACTAGCGGGGGGCATCGAGACCCAGTACTTC
TRBV2,few,TRBD1,TRBJ2-7,CASSYDRVEYEQYF,TGTGCCAGCAGTTACGACAGGGTTGAGTACGAGCAGTACTTC
TRBV19,.,.,TRBJ1-6,CASSEGGNSPLHF,TGTGCCAGTAGTGAGGGTGGGAACTCACCCCTCCACTTT
TRBV19,.,.,TRBJ2-5,CASSVQGRQETQYF,TGTGCCAGTAGTGTACAGGGGAGGCAAGAGACCCAGTACTTC
TRBV2,.,.,TRBJ1-2,CASSDAADYGYTF,TGTGCCAGCAGTGACGCGGCAGACTATGGCTACACCTTC
TRBV5-4,once,TRBD2,TRBJ2-2,CASSLTSGRAGELFF,TGTGCCAGCAGCTTGACTAGCGGGAGGGCCGGGGAGCTGTTTTTT
TRBV7-9,.,.,TRBJ2-1,CASSLDNSYNEQFF,TGTGCCAGCAGCTTGGACAACTCCTACAATGAGCAGTTCTTC
TRBV5-4,.,TRBD1,TRBJ2-1,CASSPTGVSYNEQFF,TGTGCCAGCAGCCCGACAGGGGTCTCCTACAATGAGCAGTTCTTC
TRBV18,.,TRBD2,TRBJ2-1,CASSPTAGGVNEQFF,TGTGCCAGCTCACCAACGGCGGGAGGTGTCAATGAGCAGTTCTTC
TRBV6-5,.,.,TRBJ1-1,CASRPLGGSEAFF,TGTGCCAGCAGGCCATTGGGGGGGTCTGAAGCTTTCTTT
TRBV7-7,few,TRBD1,TRBJ1-4,CASSSDRGEKLFF,TGTGCCAGCAGCTCCGACAGGGGGGAAAAACTGTTTTTT
TRBV7-9,.,TRBD1,TRBJ2-3,CASSLEGTEGSDTQYF,TGTGCCAGCAGCTTAGAAGGGACAGAGGGATCAGATACGCAGTATTTT
TRBV6-1,.,TRBD1,TRBJ2-3,CAGRDRGTDTQYF,TGTGCCGGAAGGGACAGGGGCACAGATACGCAGTATTTT
TRBV7-2,.,TRBD2,TRBJ2-7,CASSLASSGVNSYEQYF,TGTGCCAGCAGCTTAGCGTCTAGCGGGGTGAACTCCTACGAGCAGTACTTC
TRBV2,.,.,TRBJ2-7,CASSEARYEQYF,TGTGCCAGCAGTGAAGCCCGCTACGAGCAGTACTTC
TRBV2,.,TRBD1,TRBJ1-5,CASSQTGNQPQHF,TGTGCCAGCAGTCAGACAGGGAATCAGCCCCAGCATTTT
TRBV5-1,.,.,TRBJ2-5,CASSLLSGQQETQYF,TGCGCCAGCAGCTTATTAAGTGGACAGCAAGAGACCCAGTACTTC
TRBV27,.,TRBD2,TRBJ2-1,CASSLWTSGSMGEQFF,TGTGCCAGCAGTTTATGGACTAGCGGGAGTATGGGTGAGCAGTTCTTC
TRBV2,.,.,TRBJ1-4,CASKPLPTNEKLFF,TGTGCCAGCAAGCCTCTCCCAACTAATGAAAAACTGTTTTTT
TRBV7-2,.,.,TRBJ1-5,CASSLAVGRVQPQHF,TGTGCCAGCAGCTTAGCGGTTGGCAGGGTCCAGCCCCAGCATTTT
TRBV30,.,.,TRBJ1-2,CAWSLLGGYGYTF,TGTGCCTGGAGTCTTCTGGGAGGGTATGGCTACACCTTC
TRBV7-3,.,.,TRBJ1-1,CASSSWGVSNTEAFF,TGTGCCAGCAGCTCTTGGGGGGTTTCGAACACTGAAGCTTTCTTT
TRBV7-3,.,TRBD1,TRBJ1-2,CASSPSGQGVYGYTF,TGTGCCAGCAGCCCCTCCGGGCAGGGGGTTTATGGCTACACCTTC
TRBV19,.,.,TRBJ2-7,CASSLGRGEQYF,TGTGCCAGTAGCCTAGGACGGGGCGAGCAGTACTTC
TRBV10-3,.,.,TRBJ2-1,CAISDLGKNVYNEQFF,TGTGCCATCAGTGACCTCGGGAAGAACGTCTACAATGAGCAGTTCTTC
TRBV6-5,.,.,TRBJ1-5,CASSYRGPNQPQHF,TGTGCCAGCAGTTACCGGGGTCCCAATCAGCCCCAGCATTTT
TRBV6-5,.,.,TRBJ2-5,CASSYLPRNQETQYF,TGTGCCAGCAGTTACCTCCCTAGGAATCAAGAGACCCAGTACTTC
TRBV2,.,.,TRBJ1-5,CASGIRGSNQPQHF,TGTGCCAGCGGAATAAGGGGTAGCAATCAGCCCCAGCATTTT
TRBV30,.,.,TRBJ2-7,CAWAGQSSYEQYF,TGTGCCTGGGCAGGACAAAGCTCCTACGAGCAGTACTTC
TRBV29-1,.,.,TRBJ1-5,CSVFDKHSNQPQHF,TGCAGCGTTTTCGACAAACATAGCAATCAGCCCCAGCATTTT
TRBV7-9,.,.,TRBJ1-2,CASSLSAAYGYTF,TGTGCCAGCAGCTTAAGCGCAGCCTATGGCTACACCTTC
TRBV19,.,.,TRBJ1-5,CASKTAGQGAAQPQHF,TGTGCCAGTAAAACAGCGGGACAAGGAGCGGCTCAGCCCCAGCATTTT
TRBV7-2,.,TRBD2,TRBJ2-7,CASSLGASGSYEQYF,TGTGCCAGCAGCTTAGGGGCTAGCGGGAGCTACGAGCAGTACTTC
TRBV2,once,TRBD1,TRBJ2-7,CASSARTGWAYEQYF,TGTGCCAGTAGCGCCCGGACAGGGTGGGCCTACGAGCAGTACTTC
TRBV29-1,.,.,TRBJ1-1,CSVARISNTEAFF,TGCAGCGTTGCGAGGATCTCGAACACTGAAGCTTTCTTT
TRBV7-2,.,.,TRBJ1-1,CASSRRWGGLNTEAFF,TGTGCCAGCAGTCGCCGGTGGGGCGGACTGAACACTGAAGCTTTCTTT
TRBV10-1,few,TRBD2,TRBJ2-1,CASSESVGGLSNEQFF,TGCGCCAGCAGTGAGTCGGTGGGAGGGCTATCGAATGAGCAGTTCTTC
TRBV5-1,.,.,TRBJ2-3,CASSSQGPQVSDTQYF,TGCGCCAGCAGCTCACAGGGTCCGCAGGTTTCAGATACGCAGTATTTT
TRBV2,.,TRBD2,TRBJ2-1,CASRGGLAIDEQFF,TGTGCCAGCAGGGGGGGACTAGCGATCGATGAGCAGTTCTTC
TRBV27,.,.,TRBJ2-1,CASSPARSPYNEQFF,TGTGCCAGTTCGCCTGCGAGGAGTCCGTACAATGAGCAGTTCTTC
TRBV11-2,once,TRBD2,TRBJ2-3,CASSFRGGAGNTDTQYF,TGTGCCAGCAGCTTCCGTGGGGGAGCGGGGAACACAGATACGCAGTATTTT
TRBV30,.,TRBD1,TRBJ2-2,CAWEGTGWTGELFF,TGTGCCTGGGAGGGGACAGGGTGGACCGGGGAGCTGTTTTTT
TRBV7-2,.,.,TRBJ1-1,CASSLDGMNTEAFF,TGTGCCAGCAGCTTAGACGGGATGAACACTGAAGCTTTCTTT
TRBV6-6,.,TRBD2,TRBJ2-1,CASRKEAGGHYEQFF,TGTGCCAGCAGAAAGGAAGCGGGGGGGCACTATGAGCAGTTCTTC
TRBV27,.,TRBD1,TRBJ1-2,CASSYTLSGTGEYTF,TGTGCCAGCAGTTACACCCTTTCCGGGACAGGGGAGTACACCTTC
TRBV6-1,.,.,TRBJ1-1,CASTGGTEAFF,TGTGCCAGCACGGGGGGTACTGAAGCTTTCTTT